This T cell receptor beta chain was recorded in a study of a mutant IDH1 vaccine in newly diagnosed glioma. Background on the study: Before enrollment, patients got radiotherapy alone, temozolomide alone, or mostly the combination.

Study results and limitations: Changes in the top peripheral T cell clonotypes seemingly had no bearing on pseudoprogression.

This CDR3 has 19 residues. On this clone: The antigen is not known.

The assay was immunoSEQ multiplex PCR, and TCRdb's table has in-frame clones only and misses some. The data contain tens of thousands of clones, roughly 80% of them seen just once; the ten biggest clones take up about 3.8%. The time point: week 47, end of study. Topical imiquimod accompanied each vaccine dose, which consisted of 300 ug of mutant IDH1 20-mer peptide. The chain is built from TRBV1 and TRBJ2-1; the table names TRBD2, a call not compared with the DNA. TRBV1 constitutes a pseudogene. The sample was PBMCs, taken from a glioma patient whose treatment included an IDH1 peptide vaccine. This TCR was recovered from a man aged 40-55 years with glioma. Some clones in this sample may be carry-over from other donors' samples. CDR3 nucleotide sequence: TGCACCAGCAGCCAAGAATCGAAGAGGGGCGGGGGGCCGAGGAATGAGCAGTTCTTC. Its translation: CTSSQESKRGGGPRNEQFF.